This T cell receptor beta chain was found in a study of OX40 agonist ivuxolimab in advanced cancers. In the study overall: The group had a mean age of about 60 years, ranged from roughly 23 to 79, and was 82.7% male. Having had anti-PD-1, anti-PD-L1 or anti-CTLA-4 therapy before was allowed, and more than 35% had some.

TCRdb keeps only in-frame clones here, not all; method: immunoSEQ multiplex PCR. The sample has 53,000 or so clones, 87% seen once; the top ten hold 0.3% to 0.45%. The germline V gene has CDR1 SGDLS and CDR2 YYNGEE. CDR3 length: 16 amino acids. V shed 2 bases, J shed 1 base, and the junction held 3 bases outside the gene matches. This specimen was CD4+ or CD8+ T cells sorted from blood, taken in a trial of the OX40 agonist ivuxolimab. This chain connects TRBV9 to TRBJ2-5, with 12 bases that match TRBD2. The receptor was derived from an adult with an advanced solid tumor such as melanoma, head and neck, liver or kidney cancer. This CDR3 reads CASSVGTSGPQETQYF. DNA for the CDR3: TGTGCCAGCAGCGTGGGGACTAGCGGGCCCCAAGAGACCCAGTACTTC.